The TCR beta chain described here comes from a study of CD8 T cells in Susac syndrome. Peripheral blood CD8+ and CD4+ T cells were profiled by TCR beta sequencing. A quantity of 0.5 to 1 ug RNA underwent reverse transcription using random hexamers. It was immunoSEQ multiplex PCR that amplified TCR beta CDR3 across 54 Vbeta and 13 Jbeta. A single record per CDR3 protein comes from TCRdb applying MiXCR to the immunoSEQ multiplex PCR reads. The sample records some 130,000 distinct CDR3 sequences, around 94% being singletons. The clonotype originates from a human donor with multiple sclerosis. Material for sequencing was CD4+ T cells from PBMCs.

The CDR3 loop is CASVPGGRDTIYF. The CDR3 DNA follows: TGTGCCAGCGTCCCGGGGGGGAGGGACACCATATATTTT. V and J are TRBV19 and TRBJ1-3; a possible D gene is TRBD1 (5 bases). V was clipped by 9 bases and J by 8 bases, with 17 bases between them. The CDR3 covers 13 residues. The germline CDR1 and CDR2 sequences are LNHDA and SQIVND (reference sequence).